This T cell receptor (beta chain) emerged from a study of T-cell memory formation after mild COVID-19. There are a few counts of this clonotype. Its specificity is not known. The ends were cut back, 6 bases at V and 0 bases at J, with 9 bases in the middle. This CDR3 contains 15 residues. Germline V gene data show CDR1 as MNHNS and CDR2 as SASEGT. TCR alpha and TCR beta cDNA libraries carrying sample barcodes and UMIs were produced by 5'RACE using constant-segment primers. One entry per CDR3 protein results from TCRdb running MiXCR on the 5' RACE reads. This sample carries hundreds of thousands of distinct CDR3 sequences, approximately 24% of them seen once, and the ten largest clones take 8.5% to 10%. Study results and limitations: Day 15 to 85 contractors were CD4/CD8 balanced; later expanders leaned CD4+.

V gene TRBV6-1 combines with J gene TRBJ2-6, with D possibly being TRBD2 (6 bases). The clonotype originates from an adult woman who had mild COVID-19 (a few samples of this study predate the infection). Cell type and time point are not known. Material for sequencing was PBMCs or a T cell subset sorted from them (not recorded which). The CDR3 reads CASRGTYSGANVLTF. The CDR3 bases are TGTGCCAGCAGGGGGACTTACTCTGGGGCCAACGTCCTGACTTTC.